This is a list of T cell receptor beta chains from one sample in a study of T cell changes during pregnancy in multiple sclerosis. The method was immunoSEQ multiplex PCR; TCRdb's version includes in-frame clones alone and lacks a portion of them. Of 70,000 to 95,000 clones listed, 85% to 95% are singletons. Here the sequenced sample was peripheral blood, taken in the second trimester of pregnancy. The receptors were gathered from a female donor with multiple sclerosis, enrolled in a pregnancy study. Both conserved end residues are part of each CDR3. Each record gives: V gene, D gene, clone size, J gene, CDR3 protein, CDR3 DNA. A D gene is named only where the DNA matches it firmly. Not every row has a clone size; where given, it reads once, few, many or a size class.

V: TRBV19; D: TRBD1; size: once; J: TRBJ1-1; CDR3: CASTAGGWNTEAFF; DNA: TGTGCCAGTACCGCAGGGGGCTGGAACACTGAAGCTTTCTTT
V: TRBV6-1; D: .; size: few; J: TRBJ1-4; CDR3: CASSESAELEKLFF; DNA: TGTGCCAGCAGTGAGTCGGCGGAACTCGAAAAACTGTTTTTT
V: TRBV27; D: .; size: once; J: TRBJ1-5; CDR3: CASRPAGFNQPQHF; DNA: TGTGCCAGCAGGCCCGCGGGATTCAATCAGCCCCAGCATTTT
V: TRBV5-4; D: TRBD2; size: .; J: TRBJ2-5; CDR3: CASSLAGGDLQETQYF; DNA: TGTGCCAGCAGCTTAGCGGGGGGGGACCTACAAGAGACCCAGTACTTC
V: TRBV6-5; D: .; size: .; J: TRBJ2-5; CDR3: CASRTSPGQETQYF; DNA: TGTGCCAGCAGGACCTCGCCAGGTCAAGAGACCCAGTACTTC
V: TRBV5-1; D: .; size: .; J: TRBJ1-1; CDR3: CASSGGTPEAFF; DNA: TGCGCCAGCAGCGGGGGGACCCCTGAAGCTTTCTTT
V: TRBV7-9; D: TRBD1; size: .; J: TRBJ1-4; CDR3: CASSPGQIATNEKLFF; DNA: TGTGCCAGCAGCCCGGGACAGATTGCAACTAATGAAAAACTGTTTTTT
V: TRBV7-9; D: .; size: .; J: TRBJ1-1; CDR3: CASSPRTVNTEAFF; DNA: TGTGCCAGCAGCCCGCGTACAGTGAACACTGAAGCTTTCTTT
V: TRBV2; D: .; size: .; J: TRBJ1-1; CDR3: CASLAGNTEAFF; DNA: TGTGCCAGCCTGGCTGGTAACACTGAAGCTTTCTTT
V: TRBV4-1; D: TRBD1; size: once; J: TRBJ2-1; CDR3: CASSRWDRGMNEQFF; DNA: TGCGCCAGCAGCCGGTGGGACAGGGGAATGAATGAGCAGTTCTTC
V: TRBV7-8; D: .; size: .; J: TRBJ1-4; CDR3: CASSFLGRSNEKLFF; DNA: TGTGCCAGCAGCTTCCTGGGGAGATCTAATGAAAAACTGTTTTTT
V: TRBV27; D: .; size: .; J: TRBJ1-1; CDR3: CASSSTGNTEAFF; DNA: TGTGCCAGCAGCTCGACAGGGAACACTGAAGCTTTCTTT
V: TRBV5-6; D: .; size: .; J: TRBJ2-3; CDR3: CASSVGATPDTQYF; DNA: TGTGCCAGCAGCGTTGGGGCAACCCCAGATACGCAGTATTTT